The rows below give T cell receptor beta chains drawn from one sample of a study of control samples from healthy donors and cancer patients. Sequenced by immunoSEQ multiplex PCR; TCRdb stores in-frame clones only, minus some. This table has some 89,000 clones, over 65% appearing once. The sequenced material came from blood. The receptors here all came from a woman in her thirties or forties in good health. CDR3s include the opening cysteine and the closing phenylalanine or tryptophan. The order of the fields is J gene, clone size, D gene, V gene, CDR3 DNA, CDR3 protein. The D gene is left open where the match is weak. For some rows the clone size is stated as once, few or many, or as a class when expanded; others skip it.

j_call: TRBJ2-3; clone_size: NA; d_call: NA; v_call: TRBV6-2/TRBV6-3; cdr3_nt: TGTGCCAGCAGTCCCACGGCAGATACGCAGTATTTT; cdr3_aa: CASSPTADTQYF
j_call: TRBJ1-1; clone_size: NA; d_call: NA; v_call: TRBV30; cdr3_nt: TGTGCCTGGAACTTGGGAAGGGAGGATATGAACACTGAAGCTTTCTTT; cdr3_aa: CAWNLGREDMNTEAFF
j_call: TRBJ2-3; clone_size: NA; d_call: NA; v_call: TRBV5-1; cdr3_nt: TGCGCCAGCAGCTTGGACAGCCCCTCCCTTAGCACAGATACGCAGTATTTT; cdr3_aa: CASSLDSPSLSTDTQYF
j_call: TRBJ2-7; clone_size: once; d_call: TRBD1; v_call: TRBV18; cdr3_nt: TGTGCCAGCTCGGAGGGGACAGGGGGAGTCGAGCAGTACTTC; cdr3_aa: CASSEGTGGVEQYF
j_call: TRBJ2-3; clone_size: NA; d_call: TRBD1; v_call: TRBV10-3; cdr3_nt: TGTGCCATCAGTCCGGGACAGGGGAAGGATACGCAGTATTTT; cdr3_aa: CAISPGQGKDTQYF
j_call: TRBJ1-1; clone_size: NA; d_call: TRBD1; v_call: TRBV7-9; cdr3_nt: TGTGCCAGCAGCTTAGGGGGGACAGGGGGAATGAACACTGAAGCTTTCTTT; cdr3_aa: CASSLGGTGGMNTEAFF
j_call: TRBJ1-1; clone_size: NA; d_call: NA; v_call: TRBV5-1; cdr3_nt: TGCGCCAGCAGCTTGGGGGCAGCTAACACTGAAGCTTTCTTT; cdr3_aa: CASSLGAANTEAFF
j_call: TRBJ1-4; clone_size: NA; d_call: TRBD1; v_call: TRBV12-3/TRBV12-4; cdr3_nt: TGTGCCAGCAGTTTCGGATTACAGGGGACCCTGTTTTTT; cdr3_aa: CASSFGLQGTLFF
j_call: TRBJ2-1; clone_size: once; d_call: NA; v_call: TRBV10-3; cdr3_nt: TGTGCCACGAATAGCGGATACAATGAGCAGTTCTTC; cdr3_aa: CATNSGYNEQFF
j_call: TRBJ1-5; clone_size: NA; d_call: NA; v_call: TRBV6-1; cdr3_nt: TGTGCCAGCAGTGAAACGGCGAGGCAGCCCCAGCATTTT; cdr3_aa: CASSETARQPQHF
j_call: TRBJ2-3; clone_size: NA; d_call: TRBD2; v_call: TRBV3-1/TRBV3-2; cdr3_nt: TGTGCCAGCGAAACTAGCGGGGGGCTGGATACGCAGTATTTT; cdr3_aa: CASETSGGLDTQYF
j_call: TRBJ1-5; clone_size: NA; d_call: NA; v_call: TRBV2; cdr3_nt: TGTGCCAGCAGTCCCTTAGAAGGACAGCCCCAGCATTTT; cdr3_aa: CASSPLEGQPQHF
j_call: TRBJ1-5; clone_size: NA; d_call: NA; v_call: TRBV4-3; cdr3_nt: TGCGCCAGCAGCCAAGATTGGGGGAGCAATCAGCCCCAGCATTTT; cdr3_aa: CASSQDWGSNQPQHF
j_call: TRBJ2-3; clone_size: NA; d_call: NA; v_call: TRBV2; cdr3_nt: TGTGCCAGCAGTGAGGGACCCGCAGCCACAGATACGCAGTATTTT; cdr3_aa: CASSEGPAATDTQYF
j_call: TRBJ2-2; clone_size: NA; d_call: TRBD2; v_call: TRBV5-5; cdr3_nt: TGTGCCAGCAGCCCTATAGCGGGGAGGAACACCGGGGAGCTGTTTTTT; cdr3_aa: CASSPIAGRNTGELFF
j_call: TRBJ1-3; clone_size: once; d_call: NA; v_call: TRBV7-3; cdr3_nt: TGTGCCAGCGAGGGCGCCATATATTTT; cdr3_aa: CASEGAIYF
j_call: TRBJ1-2; clone_size: few; d_call: NA; v_call: TRBV29-1; cdr3_nt: TGCAGCGGATCCCGCAGGGGTACCCATGGCTACACCTTC; cdr3_aa: CSGSRRGTHGYTF
j_call: TRBJ2-7; clone_size: NA; d_call: NA; v_call: TRBV3-1/TRBV3-2; cdr3_nt: TGTGCCAGCAGCTCCGGGACCAGGCCCTATACCGAGCAGTACTTC; cdr3_aa: CASSSGTRPYTEQYF
j_call: TRBJ1-5; clone_size: NA; d_call: TRBD1; v_call: TRBV6-2/TRBV6-3; cdr3_nt: TGTGCCAGCAGTATGACAGGGCGGGCTCAGCCCCAGCATTTT; cdr3_aa: CASSMTGRAQPQHF
j_call: TRBJ1-5; clone_size: NA; d_call: NA; v_call: TRBV6-2/TRBV6-3; cdr3_nt: TGTGCCAGCAGTTACGAGTTGGGGAGACAGGACAATCAGCCCCAGCATTTT; cdr3_aa: CASSYELGRQDNQPQHF
j_call: TRBJ2-6; clone_size: NA; d_call: NA; v_call: TRBV21-1; cdr3_nt: TGTGCCAGCAGCAAAGGGCAGATCTCTGGGGCCAACGTCCTGACTTTC; cdr3_aa: CASSKGQISGANVLTF
j_call: TRBJ2-1; clone_size: NA; d_call: NA; v_call: TRBV11-3; cdr3_nt: TGTGCCAGCAGCGCACGACACGGGTCCTACAATGAGCAGTTCTTC; cdr3_aa: CASSARHGSYNEQFF
j_call: TRBJ2-1; clone_size: NA; d_call: TRBD1; v_call: TRBV7-8; cdr3_nt: TGTGCCAGCAGCTCCAGGGTCAGGGGGAATGAGCAGTTCTTC; cdr3_aa: CASSSRVRGNEQFF
j_call: TRBJ2-7; clone_size: few; d_call: TRBD1; v_call: TRBV3-1/TRBV3-2; cdr3_nt: TGTGCCAGCGGTGGACAGGTCGCCTACGAGCAGTACTTC; cdr3_aa: CASGGQVAYEQYF
j_call: TRBJ2-3; clone_size: NA; d_call: NA; v_call: TRBV6-6; cdr3_nt: TGTGCCAGCAGTTCCCGGGACTTCGGCACAGATACGCAGTATTTT; cdr3_aa: CASSSRDFGTDTQYF
j_call: TRBJ1-3; clone_size: NA; d_call: NA; v_call: TRBV4-1; cdr3_nt: TGCGCCAGCAGCCAAGACGGCAGGAGCTTCTCTGGAAACACCATATATTTT; cdr3_aa: CASSQDGRSFSGNTIYF
j_call: TRBJ2-3; clone_size: NA; d_call: TRBD2; v_call: TRBV24-1; cdr3_nt: TGTGCCACCAGTGATTTCGGGACTAGCGGCACAGATACGCAGTATTTT; cdr3_aa: CATSDFGTSGTDTQYF
j_call: TRBJ2-6; clone_size: NA; d_call: TRBD2; v_call: TRBV27; cdr3_nt: TGTGCCAGCAAATCGGGGGGGACTGGGGCCAACGTCCTGACTTTC; cdr3_aa: CASKSGGTGANVLTF
j_call: TRBJ2-1; clone_size: NA; d_call: TRBD1; v_call: TRBV19; cdr3_nt: TGTGCCAGTACGGACAGGGGGCGCGGTGAGCAGTTCTTC; cdr3_aa: CASTDRGRGEQFF
j_call: TRBJ1-6; clone_size: NA; d_call: TRBD1; v_call: TRBV6-5; cdr3_nt: TGTGCCAGCAGACCTGGACAGGGGAGGAACTCACCCCTCCACTTT; cdr3_aa: CASRPGQGRNSPLHF
j_call: TRBJ2-3; clone_size: once; d_call: NA; v_call: TRBV7-2; cdr3_nt: TGTGCCAGCAGCTTAGACCCAAGCACAGATACGCAGTATTTT; cdr3_aa: CASSLDPSTDTQYF
j_call: TRBJ1-2; clone_size: NA; d_call: TRBD1; v_call: TRBV7-2; cdr3_nt: TGTGCCAGCAGCCCACGTCCCCAGGGGGTAAACTATGGCTACACCTTC; cdr3_aa: CASSPRPQGVNYGYTF
j_call: TRBJ1-5; clone_size: NA; d_call: TRBD1; v_call: TRBV18; cdr3_nt: TGTGCCAGCTCACTAACAGGGGGGCCCCAGCATTTT; cdr3_aa: CASSLTGGPQHF
j_call: TRBJ2-2; clone_size: NA; d_call: TRBD2; v_call: TRBV9; cdr3_nt: TGTGCCAGCAGCCCCCGCGCGGGGGACACCGGGGAGCTGTTTTTT; cdr3_aa: CASSPRAGDTGELFF
j_call: TRBJ1-1; clone_size: NA; d_call: NA; v_call: TRBV6-5; cdr3_nt: TGTGCCAGCAGGCGCCTATCGGACACTGAAGCTTTCTTT; cdr3_aa: CASRRLSDTEAFF
j_call: TRBJ2-7; clone_size: NA; d_call: TRBD1; v_call: TRBV18; cdr3_nt: TGTGCCAGCTCCCATGCCGGGACAGGCTCCTACGAGCAGTACTTC; cdr3_aa: CASSHAGTGSYEQYF
j_call: TRBJ2-2; clone_size: NA; d_call: NA; v_call: TRBV5-5; cdr3_nt: TGTGCCAGCAGCTTGAGGACTCCCACCGGGGAGCTGTTTTTT; cdr3_aa: CASSLRTPTGELFF
j_call: TRBJ2-3; clone_size: NA; d_call: NA; v_call: TRBV5-1; cdr3_nt: TGCGCCAGCAGCTTGTCCTCTAGCACAGATACGCAGTATTTT; cdr3_aa: CASSLSSSTDTQYF
j_call: TRBJ1-5; clone_size: many; d_call: NA; v_call: TRBV9; cdr3_nt: TGTGCCAGCAGCTCCGGGACCTCCGGGGGGCATCAGCCCCAGCATTTT; cdr3_aa: CASSSGTSGGHQPQHF
j_call: TRBJ1-4; clone_size: NA; d_call: NA; v_call: TRBV2; cdr3_nt: TGTGCCAGCAGTGTAGAAGGGGGGCGTAAGGAAAAACTGTTTTTT; cdr3_aa: CASSVEGGRKEKLFF
j_call: TRBJ2-7; clone_size: NA; d_call: NA; v_call: TRBV6-2/TRBV6-3; cdr3_nt: TGTGCCAGCAGTAACGGGGACATCGTCAGGGAGCAGTACTTC; cdr3_aa: CASSNGDIVREQYF
j_call: TRBJ1-6; clone_size: NA; d_call: NA; v_call: TRBV4-1; cdr3_nt: TGCGCCAGCAGCCCCGACACCTTTAGCTCCTATAATTCACCCCTCCACTTT; cdr3_aa: CASSPDTFSSYNSPLHF
j_call: TRBJ2-5; clone_size: NA; d_call: NA; v_call: TRBV5-1; cdr3_nt: TGCGCCAGCAGCTTACGCCGGGAGCAAGAGACCCAGTACTTC; cdr3_aa: CASSLRREQETQYF
j_call: TRBJ2-1; clone_size: NA; d_call: TRBD1; v_call: TRBV9; cdr3_nt: TGTGCCAGCAGCGCTACCGGACAGGGTCTCTACAATGAGCAGTTCTTC; cdr3_aa: CASSATGQGLYNEQFF
j_call: TRBJ2-2; clone_size: NA; d_call: NA; v_call: TRBV4-2; cdr3_nt: TGTGCCAGCAGCCACGTCTCCTTCGGACAGAACACCGGGGAGCTGTTTTTT; cdr3_aa: CASSHVSFGQNTGELFF